These T cell receptor beta chains were read from a single sample in a study of radiotherapy plus CTLA-4 blockade in lung cancer. Assay: immunoSEQ multiplex PCR; the TCRdb copy retains only in-frame clones and omits some. The sample records about 67,000 clones, 70% to 80% being singletons. The input for sequencing was peripheral blood, taken from a patient treated with radiotherapy plus ipilimumab. All receptors come from a human donor with non-small cell lung cancer whose response to radiotherapy plus ipilimumab could not be evaluated. Some clones in this sample may be carry-over from other donors' samples. The CDR3 runs from the conserved cysteine through the conserved F or W. A D gene is named only where the DNA matches it firmly. Rows may omit the clone size; those that give it use once, few, many or a size class.

TRBD1,TRBV5-6,once,TRBJ1-1,CASNLQGPSTEAFF,TGTGCCAGCAACCTACAGGGGCCGAGCACTGAAGCTTTCTTT
.,TRBV6-5,.,TRBJ2-7,CASSYSWPGAASEQYF,TGTGCCAGCAGTTACTCATGGCCCGGGGCAGCTAGCGAGCAGTACTTC
.,TRBV15,few,TRBJ1-3,CATSRGPGHHSGNTIYF,TGTGCCACCAGCAGAGGACCGGGACATCACTCTGGAAACACCATATATTTT
TRBD2,TRBV9,.,TRBJ2-1,CASSVGLAGGRNEQFF,TGTGCCAGCAGCGTGGGACTAGCGGGGGGGAGGAATGAGCAGTTCTTC
TRBD1,TRBV6-5,.,TRBJ1-2,CATLRTGEGYGYTF,TGTGCCACCCTCAGGACAGGGGAGGGCTATGGCTACACCTTC
TRBD1,TRBV29-1,few,TRBJ2-1,CSVERDRGSAFF,TGCAGCGTTGAAAGGGACAGGGGGAGCGCTTTCTTC
TRBD2,TRBV5-1,.,TRBJ2-5,CASSFASGAQETQYF,TGCGCCAGCAGCTTTGCTAGCGGGGCCCAAGAGACCCAGTACTTC
.,TRBV11-2,.,TRBJ1-5,CASSLDRAQPQHF,TGTGCCAGCAGCTTAGACAGGGCCCAGCCCCAGCATTTT
.,TRBV28,.,TRBJ2-7,CATFDNNLYEQYF,TGTGCCACCTTCGACAACAACCTCTACGAGCAGTACTTC
TRBD2,TRBV7-3,.,TRBJ2-7,CASSLNSGGAYEQYF,TGTGCCAGCAGCTTAAATAGCGGGGGGGCCTACGAGCAGTACTTC
TRBD1,TRBV6-6,few,TRBJ1-1,CASSRQGADTEAFF,TGTGCCAGCAGCCGACAGGGGGCTGACACTGAAGCTTTCTTT
.,TRBV9,.,TRBJ2-7,CASSAPKLERSSYEQYF,TGTGCCAGCAGCGCCCCAAAATTGGAGCGGAGCTCCTACGAGCAGTACTTC
.,TRBV5-6,.,TRBJ2-5,CASSLLGGQKIQETQYF,TGTGCCAGCAGCCTACTGGGCGGACAAAAGATCCAAGAGACCCAGTACTTC
.,TRBV11-1,.,TRBJ2-7,CASSLYQGGEQYF,TGTGCCAGCAGCTTATACCAGGGAGGCGAGCAGTACTTC
.,TRBV19,once,TRBJ1-1,CASSIVAGPEAFF,TGTGCCAGTAGTATAGTGGCAGGGCCCGAAGCTTTCTTT
TRBD1,TRBV18,.,TRBJ2-1,CASSPSRGQGSYNEQFF,TGTGCCAGCTCACCCTCCCGCGGACAGGGCTCCTACAATGAGCAGTTCTTC
TRBD1,TRBV7-9,few,TRBJ1-4,CASSYQGGSPGEKLFF,TGTGCCAGCAGCTATCAGGGGGGATCCCCTGGAGAAAAACTGTTTTTT
.,TRBV13,.,TRBJ2-1,CASSSNARDIYNEQFF,TGTGCCAGCAGCTCCAATGCTCGGGACATTTACAATGAGCAGTTCTTC
TRBD2,TRBV7-2,.,TRBJ2-5,CASSRAGDGETQYF,TGTGCCAGCAGCAGAGCGGGGGATGGGGAGACCCAGTACTTC
.,TRBV18,.,TRBJ1-2,CASSPNNADGYTF,TGTGCCAGCTCGCCGAACAATGCCGATGGCTACACCTTC
TRBD2,TRBV6-5,once,TRBJ2-1,CASSFPWGGEQFF,TGTGCCAGCAGTTTTCCGTGGGGGGGTGAGCAGTTCTTC
TRBD2,TRBV5-5,.,TRBJ2-7,CASQRGATYEQYF,TGTGCCTCCCAGCGGGGGGCCACCTACGAGCAGTACTTC
.,TRBV15,.,TRBJ2-7,CATSRDPGDEQYF,TGTGCCACCAGCAGAGATCCAGGCGACGAGCAGTACTTC
TRBD1,TRBV2,.,TRBJ1-6,CASSDRGPKVGNSPLHF,TGTGCCAGCAGTGACAGGGGGCCCAAGGTGGGTAATTCACCCCTCCACTTT
.,TRBV15,.,TRBJ2-7,CATSGGLNTYEQYF,TGTGCCACCAGCGGGGGACTGAATACCTACGAGCAGTACTTC
.,TRBV4-1,once,TRBJ2-3,CASSQRQRSTDTQYF,TGCGCCAGCAGCCAACGCCAGCGTAGCACAGATACGCAGTATTTT